Each of the 28 T cell receptor beta chains below was sequenced from the same sample in a study of regulatory T cells in long-lasting Graves disease. Preparation of the TCR library used RNA extracted from PBMCs. One entry per CDR3 protein results from TCRdb running MiXCR on the reads. The table lists about 870 distinct CDR3 sequences, more than 55% of them singletons. The sample here was peripheral blood mononuclear cells (PBMCs), taken with antithyroid drug treatment, in newly diagnosed or persistent Graves disease (not recorded which). The origin of the receptors is a female donor with Graves disease.

This rearrangement joins TRBV29-1 to TRBJ1-4; 9 nucleotides agree with TRBD1. This CDR3 is built from 13 residues. Germline CDR1 SQVTM, CDR2 ANQGSEA. Germline trimming cut 4 bases from V and 8 bases from J; bases unmatched to any gene: 5. The CDR3 region is CSVAGTGQEKLFF. CDR3 DNA sequence: TGCAGCGTTGCCGGGACAGGGCAGGAAAAACTGTTTTTT.

The J gene is TRBJ2-7, the V gene TRBV6-5, with a weak D call TRBD1 (6 bases). The V and J ends lost 0 bases and 7 bases respectively, with 16 bases between them. The germline V gene has CDR1 MNHEY and CDR2 SVGAGI. The CDR3 covers 15 residues. For the CDR3, the DNA is TGTGCCAGCAGTTACTCCGACAGGCCTACCGGGGAGCAGTACTTC. Protein sequence: CASSYSDRPTGEQYF.

This clonotype has more than one count but fewer than ten. The CDR3 nucleotides read TGTGCCTGGAGTGGGTCCGCTGGGGCCAACGTCCTGACTTTC. Translation gives CAWSGSAGANVLTF. The V call is TRBV30, the J call TRBJ2-6; D is unresolved. This CDR3 region has 14 residues. Germline CDR1 and CDR2: GTSNPN and SVGIG (reference sequence). Trimming left V 1 base short and J 2 bases short, with 6 bases between.

J is TRBJ2-7 and V is TRBV29-1, with 7 bases matching TRBD1. The germline V gene has CDR1 SQVTM and CDR2 ANQGSEA. The CDR3 sequence is 14 residues long. J gave up 2 bases and V 4 bases, and 8 bases lay outside the gene matches. In nucleotides, the CDR3 is TGCAGCGTTGGGGGGACAGCTAAGACCTACGAGCAGTACTTC. Its translation: CSVGGTAKTYEQYF.

The chain is built from TRBV28 and TRBJ1-1, with TRBD1 matching 7 bases. This CDR3 is built from 13 residues. The V gene end was trimmed by 8 bases and the J gene end by 0 bases; junction bases not matched to a gene: 3. The germline V gene has CDR1 MDHEN and CDR2 SYDVKM. The CDR3 loop reads CASSGQMNTEAFF. The CDR3 DNA reads TGTGCCAGCTCGGGACAGATGAACACTGAAGCTTTCTTT.

This clonotype was detected only a few times. This chain links TRBV11-1 with TRBJ2-1, with D unresolved. Germline V gene data show CDR1 as SGHAT and CDR2 as FQDESV (reference sequence). V was shortened by 4 bases and J by 9 bases, with 13 bases between the two germline ends. The CDR3 has 13 residues. CDR3 coding DNA: TGTGCCAGCAGCTCCACACTTATGGGTGAGCAGTTCTTC. Encoded protein: CASSSTLMGEQFF.

J is TRBJ2-3 and V is TRBV19; 9 bases are a match to TRBD1. CDR1 is LNHDA, CDR2 SQIVND, per germline (reference sequence). V was pared by 3 bases and J by 5 bases, with 9 bases of the junction left unmatched. This CDR3 contains 16 residues. The CDR3 DNA reads as TGTGCCAGTAGTATGCGTACAGGGGGCGCAGGAGATACGCAGTATTTT. Its translation: CASSMRTGGAGDTQYF.

The chain uses TRBV2 and TRBJ2-1; no definite D call. Germline values: CDR1 SNHLY, CDR2 FYNNEI. Trimming shortened V by 5 bases and J by 9 bases, and 8 bases separated the two germline ends. The CDR3 totals 11 residues. In DNA form, the CDR3 reads TGTGCCAGCAGTTCCCAGAGTGAGCAGTTCTTC. This gives the protein CASSSQSEQFF.

This clonotype occurred a few times. The chain uses TRBV5-4 and TRBJ1-3, with D hard to call. Germline V CDR1 and CDR2: SGHNT, YYREEE (reference sequence). The CDR3 is 15 residues long. V gave up 4 bases and J gave up 0 bases, with 11 bases separating them. This chain's CDR3 is CASSPDSFSGNTIYF. In DNA form, the CDR3 reads TGTGCCAGCAGCCCGGACTCATTCTCTGGAAACACCATATATTTT.

This rearrangement joins TRBV7-2 to TRBJ1-5; D is unclear. The ends were cut back, 6 bases at V and 7 bases at J, with 13 bases in the middle. The germline CDR1 and CDR2 sequences are SGHTA and FQGNSA. The CDR3 consists of 13 residues. CDR3 sequence reads: CASSTAVGQPQHF. CDR3 nucleotide sequence: TGTGCCAGCAGTACAGCAGTCGGCCAGCCCCAGCATTTT. Combining the CDR3 with reference TRBV7-2 and TRBJ1-5 gives the whole variable domain GAGVSQSPSNKVTEKGKDVELRCDPISGHTALYWYRQSLGQGLEFLIYFQGNSAPDKSGLPSDRFSAERTGGSVSTLTIQRTQQEDSAVYLCASSTAVGQPQHFGDGTRLSIL.

This clonotype was observed a handful of times. The J gene is TRBJ1-1, the V gene TRBV29-1; D uncertain. V was cut by 2 bases and J by 6 bases, with 19 bases left in between. This CDR3 comprises 15 residues. Germline CDR1 reads SQVTM; CDR2 reads ANQGSEA. The DNA for the CDR3 is TGCAGCGTTGAAAGGTCGGGTAGGCCGGGCCCTGAAGCTTTCTTT. It encodes CSVERSGRPGPEAFF.

The chain uses TRBV5-4 and TRBJ2-1; 9 nucleotides line up with TRBD2. V shed 0 bases and J 9 bases; nucleotides not matched to a gene: 7. CDR1 is SGHNT, CDR2 YYREEE, per germline (reference sequence). The CDR3 runs 15 residues. The DNA for the CDR3 is TGTGCCAGCAGCTTGGGTGCGGGGGGGCGAAGTGAGCAGTTCTTC. Protein sequence: CASSLGAGGRSEQFF.

This chain connects TRBV7-9 to TRBJ2-6; D might be TRBD2 (6 bases). This CDR3 is built from 12 residues. CDR1 and CDR2 from the germline V gene are SEHNR and FQNEAQ (reference sequence). Trimming left V 10 bases short and J 3 bases short, with 7 bases between. This CDR3 is CATGGGANVLTF. CDR3 coding DNA: TGTGCCACCGGGGGTGGGGCCAACGTCCTGACTTTC.

This clonotype was detected only a few times. The V and J genes are TRBV19 and TRBJ2-7; no reliable D call. Per the germline V gene, CDR1 is LNHDA and CDR2 is SQIVND (reference sequence). V shed 1 base and J shed 1 base, with 8 bases lying between them. This CDR3 is built from 14 residues. This CDR3 reads CASSIGPQSYEQYF. CDR3 coding DNA: TGTGCCAGTAGTATAGGACCGCAATCCTACGAGCAGTACTTC. Based on the CDR3 plus reference TRBV19 and TRBJ2-7, the full variable domain is DGGITQSPKYLFRKEGQNVTLSCEQNLNHDAMYWYRQDPGQGLRLIYYSQIVNDFQKGDIAEGYSVSREKKESFPLTVTSAQKNPTAFYLCASSIGPQSYEQYFGPGTRLTVT.

This clonotype was observed a few times. The chain is built from TRBV28 and TRBJ2-7; D not resolved. V was trimmed by 5 bases and J by 2 bases, leaving 10 bases between them. Germline CDR1 and CDR2: MDHEN and SYDVKM. There are 13 residues in the CDR3. This CDR3 is CASSPGDTYEQYF. The CDR3 bases are TGTGCCAGCAGTCCAGGAGATACCTACGAGCAGTACTTC.

V gene TRBV7-2 combines with J gene TRBJ2-3; TRBD2 matches at 11 bases. Trimming cost V 5 bases and J 4 bases; bases outside gene matches: 8. CDR3 length: 16 residues. Germline-derived CDR1 and CDR2 are SGHTA and FQGNSA. In nucleotides, the CDR3 is TGTGCCAGCAGCCGATTTACTAGCGGGAGTTCAGATACGCAGTATTTT. It encodes CASSRFTSGSSDTQYF.

The rearrangement joins TRBV20-1 to TRBJ1-5, with 7 bases matching TRBD1. V shed 0 bases and J 3 bases; nucleotides not matched to a gene: 8. This CDR3 spans 16 amino acids. The germline CDR1 and CDR2 sequences are DFQATT and SNEGSKA (reference sequence). CDR3 nucleotides: TGCAGTGCTAGAGATCGAGGGACAGCTTTCAATCAGCCCCAGCATTTT. As protein: CSARDRGTAFNQPQHF.

This clonotype has only one observation. The chain combines TRBV7-9 with TRBJ2-7, with TRBD2 as a possible D gene (6 bases). There are 15 residues in the CDR3. Trimming left V 0 bases short and J 1 base short, with 10 bases between. Germline CDR1 reads SEHNR; CDR2 reads FQNEAQ (reference sequence). CDR3 sequence reads: CASSLAAGPSYEQYF. The DNA of the CDR3 is TGTGCCAGCAGCTTAGCAGCGGGTCCTTCCTACGAGCAGTACTTC.

The V call is TRBV29-1, the J call TRBJ2-7; D is uncertain. V gave up 6 bases and J gave up 1 base, with 7 bases separating them. The CDR3 is 11 amino acids. Germline CDR1 is SQVTM and CDR2 is ANQGSEA. This chain's CDR3 is CSVILSYEQYF. The CDR3 DNA reads as TGCAGCGTAATCCTTTCCTACGAGCAGTACTTC.

The gene calls are TRBV5-1 and TRBJ1-1; tentatively, D is TRBD1 (6 bases). CDR1 is SGHRS, CDR2 YFSETQ, per germline. The CDR3 extends over 14 amino acids. The V end lost 4 bases, the J end lost 5 bases, and 15 bases lay between the germline ends. The CDR3 bases are TGCGCCAGCAGCCCGTACAGGGTGGGGACTGAAGCTTTCTTT. It specifies CASSPYRVGTEAFF.

V gene TRBV12-3 or TRBV12-4 combines with J gene TRBJ1-6, with 8 positions matching TRBD1. J gave up 7 bases and V 4 bases, and 3 bases lay outside the gene matches. The CDR3 has 14 amino acids. CDR3 region: CASSSRQGNSPLHF. CDR3 DNA sequence: TGTGCCAGCAGTTCCCGACAGGGGAATTCACCCCTCCACTTT.

The J gene is TRBJ2-7, the V gene TRBV2; D is ambiguous. The germline V and J ends were trimmed by 3 bases and 2 bases, with 8 bases remaining between them. CDR3 length: 13 residues. The germline V gene encodes CDR1 SNHLY and CDR2 FYNNEI. CDR3 sequence reads: CASSESATYEQYF. The CDR3 region has the DNA TGTGCCAGCAGTGAGTCAGCTACCTACGAGCAGTACTTC.

In nucleotides, the CDR3 is TGCAGCGCCGGCGGGGGCGAGCAGTACTTC. Encoded protein: CSAGGGEQYF. V and J are TRBV29-1 and TRBJ2-7; 7 bases map to TRBD2. CDR3 size: 10 residues. Losses at the gene ends were 7 bases for V and 6 bases for J; bases not matched to a gene: 3. Germline V CDR1 and CDR2: SQVTM, ANQGSEA.

The V gene is TRBV19, the J gene TRBJ1-4; D may be TRBD1 (6 bases). Germline CDR1 and CDR2: LNHDA and SQIVND (reference sequence). Deletions cut 11 bases from V and 5 bases from J, with 15 bases between. This CDR3 has 13 residues. In DNA form, the CDR3 reads TGTGCCGCTCAGGGGTCTTACAATGAAAAACTGTTTTTT. Protein product: CAAQGSYNEKLFF.

This clonotype was recorded a few times. The CDR3 DNA reads TGTGCCAGCAGCTTCCCCCCTGAGGACAGTGGCTACAATGAGCAGTTCTTC. This codes for CASSFPPEDSGYNEQFF. The chain is built from TRBV7-2 and TRBJ2-1; weak D call: TRBD1 (6 bases). From germline, CDR1 is SGHTA and CDR2 FQGNSA. Trimming removed 3 bases from V and 3 bases from J, with 18 bases in between. The CDR3 is 17 amino acids.

The chain couples TRBV3-1 to TRBJ2-1; a weak D match, TRBD2 (5 bases). The CDR3 length is 15 residues. Germline V gives CDR1 LGHDT, CDR2 YNNKEL (reference sequence). V was clipped by 1 base and J by 2 bases, with 9 bases between them. CDR3 loop: CASSQGRGPYNEQFF. For the CDR3, the DNA is TGTGCCAGCAGCCAAGGACGAGGGCCCTACAATGAGCAGTTCTTC.

The rearrangement links TRBV29-1 to TRBJ2-1; 8 nucleotides match TRBD2. The V and J ends lost 7 bases and 0 bases, in that order; junction bases with no gene match: 2. The CDR3 sequence is 13 residues long. In germline, CDR1 is SQVTM, CDR2 ANQGSEA. The CDR3 sequence is CSGGTSSYNEQFF. CDR3 bases: TGCAGCGGCGGGACTAGCTCCTACAATGAGCAGTTCTTC.

The chain uses TRBV20-1 and TRBJ2-5; the D gene is possibly TRBD2 (5 bases). Germline V CDR1 and CDR2: DFQATT, SNEGSKA (reference sequence). The CDR3 has 14 residues. The V and J ends lost 3 bases and 1 base respectively, with 12 bases between them. The CDR3: CSASSLRVQETQYF. The CDR3 DNA is TGCAGTGCTAGTTCGTTGCGGGTCCAAGAGACCCAGTACTTC.